These 15 T cell receptor beta chains were sequenced from one sample in a study of CD8 T cells in Susac syndrome. RNA was extracted with the RNeasy kit, and a quantity of roughly 0.5 to 1 ug was reverse transcribed using random hexamers. MiXCR, applied by TCRdb to the immunoSEQ multiplex PCR reads, yields one record per CDR3 protein. This table has 140,000 to 150,000 distinct CDR3 sequences, around 95% appearing once. The sequencing sample was made of CD4+ T cells from PBMCs. These receptors came from a human donor with Susac syndrome.

This clonotype was picked up one time. The chain is built from TRBV29-1 and TRBJ2-1, with TRBD2 identical over 13 bases. The CDR3 sequence is 16 residues long. Germline CDR1 SQVTM, CDR2 ANQGSEA. V shed 2 bases, J shed 1 base, and the junction held 2 bases outside the gene matches. CDR3 nucleotides: TGCAGCGTTGAAACTAGCGGGGGGGTTTCCTACAATGAGCAGTTCTTC. Translated: CSVETSGGVSYNEQFF.

This sequence joins TRBV11-2 and TRBJ1-5; 7 bases are a match to TRBD1. J gave up 7 bases and V 6 bases, and 6 bases lay outside the gene matches. This CDR3 is built from 13 residues. Per the germline V gene, CDR1 is SGHAT and CDR2 is FQNNGV. The CDR3 nucleotides read TGTGCCAGCAGTAGGGGGCTGGAACAGCCCCAGCATTTT. Protein product: CASSRGLEQPQHF.

The chain carries TRBV28 and TRBJ2-1; D not resolved. CDR1 MDHEN and CDR2 SYDVKM come from the germline V gene. The CDR3 contains 13 residues. V shed 7 bases and J shed 3 bases, with 10 bases lying between them. CDR3 in DNA: TGTGCCAGCAAGTTCGGCGGCTACAATGAGCAGTTCTTC. Protein product: CASKFGGYNEQFF.

This chain uses TRBV28 with TRBJ2-4, with 9 positions matching TRBD1. The germline CDR1 and CDR2 sequences are MDHEN and SYDVKM. The trim removed 3 bases at V and 1 base at J, leaving 4 bases unmatched. The CDR3 has 16 residues. DNA for the CDR3: TGTGCCAGCAGTTTGTTCGGACAGGGGGCCAAAAACATTCAGTACTTC. It is translated as CASSLFGQGAKNIQYF.

The gene calls are TRBV6-2 or TRBV6-3 and TRBJ1-2; perhaps TRBD1 as D (6 bases). Germline V CDR1 and CDR2: MNHEY, SVGEGT. This CDR3 region has 17 residues. V was pared by 2 bases and J by 4 bases, with 20 bases between. CDR3 coding DNA: TGTGCCAGCAGTTACGCTTATACCGGGACACCGTCCTATGGCTACACCTTC. It yields the protein CASSYAYTGTPSYGYTF.

The chain carries TRBV5-1 and TRBJ2-2; D call uncertain. Germline CDR1 SGHRS, CDR2 YFSETQ. The V gene lost 1 base and the J gene lost 5 bases, with 12 bases spanning the gap. This CDR3 has 15 amino acids. The chain's CDR3 is CASSLSQVKTGELFF. In nucleotides, the CDR3 is TGCGCCAGCAGCTTGTCTCAGGTTAAAACCGGGGAGCTGTTTTTT. Based on the CDR3 plus reference TRBV5-1 and TRBJ2-2, the full variable domain is KAGVTQTPRYLIKTRGQQVTLSCSPISGHRSVSWYQQTPGQGLQFLFEYFSETQRNKGNFPGRFSGRQFSNSRSEMNVSTLELGDSALYLCASSLSQVKTGELFFGEGSRLTVL.

This rearrangement joins TRBV5-1 to TRBJ1-1, with no clear D. V lost 5 bases, J lost 5 bases, and 10 bases lay in between. The germline gives CDR1 SGHRS, CDR2 YFSETQ. The CDR3 runs 12 residues. The CDR3: CASRNTATEAFF. The DNA for the CDR3 is TGCGCCAGCAGAAATACCGCGACTGAAGCTTTCTTT.

J is TRBJ1-1 and V is TRBV6-5; D is undetermined. CDR1 and CDR2 (germline): MNHEY, SVGAGI. Trimming pared 2 bases from V and 1 base from J, leaving 14 bases between. The CDR3 runs to 16 residues. Written as DNA, the CDR3 is TGTGCCAGCAGTTACCGCACCAACACCGGGAACACTGAAGCTTTCTTT. It encodes CASSYRTNTGNTEAFF.

The chain links TRBV2 to TRBJ1-5; D is undetermined. The germline gives CDR1 SNHLY, CDR2 FYNNEI. The CDR3 has 10 amino acids. V was trimmed by 7 bases and J by 7 bases, leaving 5 bases between them. CDR3 nucleotide sequence: TGTGCCAGCATAGGGCAGCCCCAGCATTTT. This encodes CASIGQPQHF.

The gene calls are TRBV5-1 and TRBJ2-3; D assignment may be TRBD1 or TRBD2 (5 bases each). Trimming cost V 4 bases and J 0 bases, with 9 bases left between them. Germline loops: CDR1 SGHRS, CDR2 YFSETQ. This CDR3 contains 14 residues. The CDR3 region is CASSVRDSTDTQYF. The CDR3 DNA sequence: TGCGCCAGCAGCGTCCGGGACAGCACAGATACGCAGTATTTT.

The chain is built from TRBV6-1 and TRBJ2-1; 9 bases fit TRBD2. The CDR3 loop spans 18 amino acids. V lost 3 bases to trimming and J lost 3 bases; unmatched junction nucleotides: 12. Germline V gives CDR1 MNHNS, CDR2 SASEGT. CDR3 bases: TGTGCCAGCAGTGATTATGTAGCGGGAGCGTATTTCTACAATGAGCAGTTCTTC. Amino acid sequence: CASSDYVAGAYFYNEQFF.

V and J are TRBV6-6 and TRBJ2-3, with 9 nucleotides matching TRBD1. After removal of 6 bases from V and 6 bases from J, the junction contained 7 bases not matched to a gene. The CDR3 sequence is 14 residues long. Germline V gene data show CDR1 as MNHNY and CDR2 as SVGAGI (reference sequence). The CDR3 spells CASRTGQGTDTQYF. Written as DNA, the CDR3 is TGTGCCAGCAGAACCGGACAGGGGACGGATACGCAGTATTTT.

The chain joins TRBV29-1 to TRBJ2-7, with D perhaps being TRBD1 or TRBD2 (5 bases each). The CDR3 is 13 residues long. Germline CDR1 is SQVTM and CDR2 is ANQGSEA. V was trimmed by 5 bases and J by 5 bases, leaving 16 bases between them. In nucleotides, the CDR3 is TGCAGCGTTCGGGGCGTTCTTGTTGACGAGCAGTACTTC. This sequence encodes CSVRGVLVDEQYF.

Written as DNA, the CDR3 is TGTGCCACCAGTGGCCGGGAGCATAGCTCTGGGGCCAACGTCCTGACTTTC. As protein: CATSGREHSSGANVLTF. The chain recombines TRBV24-1 with TRBJ2-6; a weak D match, TRBD2 (6 bases). The CDR3 covers 17 residues. The ends were cut back, 5 bases at V and 0 bases at J, with 13 bases in the middle. Per germline, CDR1 KGHDR and CDR2 SFDVKD.

V gene TRBV20-1 combines with J gene TRBJ1-2; D is unresolved. The germline gives CDR1 DFQATT, CDR2 SNEGSKA (reference sequence). The CDR3 loop spans 10 amino acids. This CDR3 is CSYSYRGYTF. CDR3 coding DNA: TGCAGCTACAGCTACCGGGGCTACACCTTC.